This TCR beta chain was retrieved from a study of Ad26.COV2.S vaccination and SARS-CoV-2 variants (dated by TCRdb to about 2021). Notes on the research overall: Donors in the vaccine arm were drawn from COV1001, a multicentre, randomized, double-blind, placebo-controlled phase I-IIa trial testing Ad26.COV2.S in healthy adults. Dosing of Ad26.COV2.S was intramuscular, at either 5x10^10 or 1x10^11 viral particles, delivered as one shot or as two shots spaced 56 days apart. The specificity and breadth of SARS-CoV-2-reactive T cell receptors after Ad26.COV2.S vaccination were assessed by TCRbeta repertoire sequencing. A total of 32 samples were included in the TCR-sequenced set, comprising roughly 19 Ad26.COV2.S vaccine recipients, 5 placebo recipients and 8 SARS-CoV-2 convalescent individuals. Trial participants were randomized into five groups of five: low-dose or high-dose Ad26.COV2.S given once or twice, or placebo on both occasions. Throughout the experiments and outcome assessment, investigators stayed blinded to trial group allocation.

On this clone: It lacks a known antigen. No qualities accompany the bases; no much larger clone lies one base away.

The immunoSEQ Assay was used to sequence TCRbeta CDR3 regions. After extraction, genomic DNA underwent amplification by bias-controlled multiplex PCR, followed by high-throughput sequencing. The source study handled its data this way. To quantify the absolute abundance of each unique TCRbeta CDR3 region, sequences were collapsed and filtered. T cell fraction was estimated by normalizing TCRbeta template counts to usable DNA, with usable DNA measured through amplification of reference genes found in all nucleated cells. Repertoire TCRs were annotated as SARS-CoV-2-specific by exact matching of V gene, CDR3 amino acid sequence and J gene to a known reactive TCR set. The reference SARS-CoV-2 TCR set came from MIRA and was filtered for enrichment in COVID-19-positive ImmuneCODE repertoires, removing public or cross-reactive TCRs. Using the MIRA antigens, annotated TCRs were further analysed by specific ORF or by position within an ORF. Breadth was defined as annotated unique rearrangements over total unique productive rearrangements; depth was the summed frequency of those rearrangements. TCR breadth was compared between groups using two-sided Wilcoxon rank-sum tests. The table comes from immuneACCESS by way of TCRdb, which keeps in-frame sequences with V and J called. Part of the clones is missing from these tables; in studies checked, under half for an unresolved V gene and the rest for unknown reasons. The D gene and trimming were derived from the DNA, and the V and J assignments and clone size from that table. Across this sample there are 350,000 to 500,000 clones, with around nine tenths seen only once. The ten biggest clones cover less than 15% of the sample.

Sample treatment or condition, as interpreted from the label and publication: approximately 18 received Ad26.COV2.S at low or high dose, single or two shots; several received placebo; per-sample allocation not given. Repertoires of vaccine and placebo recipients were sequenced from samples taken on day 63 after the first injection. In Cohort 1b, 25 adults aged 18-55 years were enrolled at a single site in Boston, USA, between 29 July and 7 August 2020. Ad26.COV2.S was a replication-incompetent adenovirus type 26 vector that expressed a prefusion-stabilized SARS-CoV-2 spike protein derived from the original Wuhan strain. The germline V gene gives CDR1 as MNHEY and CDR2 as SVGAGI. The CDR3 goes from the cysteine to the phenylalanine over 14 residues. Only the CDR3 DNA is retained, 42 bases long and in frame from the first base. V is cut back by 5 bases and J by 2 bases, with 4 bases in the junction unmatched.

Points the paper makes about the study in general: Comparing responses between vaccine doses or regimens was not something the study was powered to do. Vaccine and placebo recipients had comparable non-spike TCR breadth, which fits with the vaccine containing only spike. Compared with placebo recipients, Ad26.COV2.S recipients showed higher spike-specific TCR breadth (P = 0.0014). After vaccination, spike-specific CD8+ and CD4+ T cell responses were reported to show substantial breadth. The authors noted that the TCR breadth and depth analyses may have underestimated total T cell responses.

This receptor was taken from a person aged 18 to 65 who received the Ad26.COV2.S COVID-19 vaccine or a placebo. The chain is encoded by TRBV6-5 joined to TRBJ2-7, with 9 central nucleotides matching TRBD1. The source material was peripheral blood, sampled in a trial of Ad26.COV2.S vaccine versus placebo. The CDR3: CASSTTGGPYEQYF. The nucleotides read TGTGCCAGCAGTACTACAGGGGGCCCCTACGAGCAGTACTTC.